One TCR beta chain is described in this entry. This specimen comes from a study of blood T cell repertoires in COVID-19. Study information: T cells, B-cell-depleted T cells, or PBMCs provided the cDNA or gDNA that served as material.

Germline CDR1 and CDR2: SGHTA and FQGNSA. After removal of 3 bases from V and 7 bases from J, the junction contained 7 bases not matched to a gene. CDR3 size: 15 residues. Per the authors' pipeline: Using reference gene primer amplification, nucleated cell counts were estimated. TCRdb's table, derived via immunoSEQ multiplex PCR, lists solely in-frame clones and lacks some. V and J calls and clone size follow that table, whereas D and trimming were derived from the DNA. The data hold over 250,000 clones, with around 87% observed a single time. Ages ranged from about 18 to 89 years, with residence in 24 US areas. Self-reported history from a screening survey and questionnaire set each donor's cohort.

Sequenced: PBMCs or T cells enriched from blood (not recorded which). The sequence was collected from a woman aged 25-40 years who had recovered from COVID-19. The rearrangement uses TRBV7-2 and TRBJ2-1; 9 positions match TRBD1. The CDR3 sequence: CASSFGQGMMNEQFF. CDR3 bases: TGTGCCAGCAGCTTTGGACAGGGGATGATGAATGAGCAGTTCTTC. Full variable domain (remainder filled in from reference TRBV7-2 and TRBJ2-1): GAGVSQSPSNKVTEKGKDVELRCDPISGHTALYWYRQSLGQGLEFLIYFQGNSAPDKSGLPSDRFSAERTGGSVSTLTIQRTQQEDSAVYLCASSFGQGMMNEQFFGPGTRLTVL.